These 27 T cell receptor beta chains were all obtained from the same sample, sequenced in a study of shared clonotypes between healthy human individuals. Method: immunoSEQ multiplex PCR; TCRdb's copy keeps in-frame clones and lacks some. The table shows approximately 530,000 clones, with 90% to 97% occurring only once. Sequences were obtained from naive CD4+ T cells sorted from blood. Noted subset: CD45RA+ positively selected. The receptors shown here come from a woman in her twenties or thirties in good health.

This chain uses TRBV5-8 with TRBJ1-3; D ambiguous. From germline, CDR1 is SGHTS and CDR2 YDEGEE. CDR3 size: 14 residues. V lost 0 bases and J 4 bases, leaving 8 bases between the germline ends. The CDR3 DNA reads TGTGCCAGCAGCTTGGCTGTGATCGGAAACACCATATATTTT. Translation gives CASSLAVIGNTIYF.

This chain connects TRBV7-6 to TRBJ1-1; no reliable D call. Germline CDR1 reads SGHVS; CDR2 reads FNYEAQ. Deletions cut 4 bases from V and 0 bases from J, with 6 bases between. The CDR3 consists of 13 residues. Written as DNA, the CDR3 is TGTGCCAGCAGCTCTCAGATGAACACTGAAGCTTTCTTT. Protein: CASSSQMNTEAFF.

The DNA for the CDR3 is TGTGCCAGCAGTGAAGGACAGGGGGCCTCTTATGGCTACACCTTC. Translation: CASSEGQGASYGYTF. The chain carries TRBV6-1 and TRBJ1-2, with 10 bases that match TRBD1. The J segment lost 5 bases and the V segment lost 1 base, leaving 4 bases of the junction unmatched. CDR3 length: 15 amino acids. CDR1 and CDR2 (germline): MNHNS, SASEGT.

The V gene is TRBV29-1, the J gene TRBJ1-1, with no clear D. This CDR3 has 13 residues. Trimming removed 7 bases at V and 4 bases at J, with 16 bases between. Germline-derived CDR1 and CDR2 are SQVTM and ANQGSEA. The CDR3 protein is CSGWAGRGTEAFF. CDR3 in DNA: TGCAGCGGCTGGGCAGGTCGAGGCACTGAAGCTTTCTTT.

This chain uses TRBV5-1 with TRBJ1-4; 10 bases are a match to TRBD1. Trimming removed 4 bases from V and 7 bases from J; junction bases left unmatched: 7. This CDR3 spans 15 amino acids. Looked up from germline, CDR1 is SGHRS and CDR2 is YFSETQ. DNA of the CDR3: TGCGCCAGCAGCAGACAGGGGGCGAAGAGTGAAAAACTGTTTTTT. It specifies CASSRQGAKSEKLFF.

The chain is built from TRBV28 and TRBJ2-7, with 7 positions matching TRBD2. V lost 7 bases, J lost 13 bases, and 13 bases stayed unmatched. This CDR3 spans 12 amino acids. Germline V gene sequence: CDR1 MDHEN, CDR2 SYDVKM. The CDR3 DNA follows: TGTGCCAGCACCCCCGCGGCGGGAGCTTCATACTTC. Protein sequence: CASTPAAGASYF.

This chain connects TRBV5-1 to TRBJ2-5, with 10 positions matching TRBD1. The DNA end is a closer match to TRBJ2-7, so the J assignment may be wrong. Germline assignment: CDR1 SGHRS and CDR2 YFSETQ. This CDR3 region has 16 residues. CDR3 protein: CASSLWSGTGVYEQYF. The CDR3, as DNA: TGCGCCAGCAGCTTGTGGAGTGGGACAGGGGTCTACGAGCAGTACTTC.

The V gene is TRBV20-1, the J gene TRBJ2-5; no definite D call. Per the germline V gene, CDR1 is DFQATT and CDR2 is SNEGSKA (reference sequence). V was trimmed by 5 bases and J by 5 bases, leaving 6 bases between them. This CDR3 contains 10 residues. In DNA, the CDR3 is TGCAGTGCTGGAATTGAGACCCAGTACTTC. Its protein product is CSAGIETQYF.

This clone was observed a single time. V is TRBV9 and J is TRBJ2-5; TRBD2 matches at 11 bases. J was trimmed by 2 bases and V by 0 bases; bases with no gene match: 6. CDR1 and CDR2 (germline): SGDLS, YYNGEE. The CDR3 consists of 17 residues. CDR3 coding DNA: TGTGCCAGCAGCGTAGCCGGCGGACTAGCGGGTCAAGAGACCCAGTACTTC. Its protein is CASSVAGGLAGQETQYF.

In the case of this clone: The same CDR3 also results from other DNA sequences found in this sample. V and J are TRBV18 and TRBJ1-5; the D is unclear. Trimming left V 0 bases short and J 4 bases short, with 7 bases between. There are 14 residues in the CDR3. In germline, CDR1 is KGHSH, CDR2 LQKENI. This CDR3 reads CASSPPGGNQPQHF. The DNA for the CDR3 is TGTGCCAGCTCACCACCGGGCGGGAATCAGCCCCAGCATTTT.

The genes are TRBV28 and TRBJ2-7; D uncertain. Germline V gives CDR1 MDHEN, CDR2 SYDVKM. Trimming removed 5 bases from V and 6 bases from J, with 17 bases in between. This CDR3 has 14 residues. CDR3 sequence reads: CASSPISKKREQYF. The DNA of the CDR3 is TGTGCCAGCAGTCCCATATCTAAGAAGCGCGAGCAGTACTTC. The variable domain in full, completed from reference TRBV28 and TRBJ2-7, reads DVKVTQSSRYLVKRTGEKVFLECVQDMDHENMFWYRQDPGLGLRLIYFSYDVKMKEKGDIPEGYSVSREKKERFSLILESASTNQTSMYLCASSPISKKREQYFGPGTRLTVT.

The chain is built from TRBV4-1 and TRBJ2-2; 13 bases are shared with TRBD2. Germline lookup yields CDR1 MGHRA and CDR2 YSYEKL. The V segment lost 4 bases and the J segment 4 bases; nucleotides outside the gene matches: 9. The CDR3 extends over 18 amino acids. Here the CDR3 reads CASSPGGLAGVGTGELFF. The CDR3 nucleotides are TGCGCCAGCAGCCCTGGCGGACTAGCGGGAGTCGGCACCGGGGAGCTGTTTTTT.

This chain connects TRBV4-2 to TRBJ1-2; weak D call: TRBD1 (6 bases). CDR3 size: 17 residues. Germline CDR1 is LGHNA and CDR2 is YNFKEQ. V lost 0 bases to trimming and J lost 2 bases, with 16 bases between them. The DNA of the CDR3 is TGTGCCAGCAGCCAAGATTATTGGACAGCTGAAAACTATGGCTACACCTTC. Its protein product is CASSQDYWTAENYGYTF.

The rearrangement joins TRBV6-6 to TRBJ2-2, with a tentative D call TRBD2 (6 bases). In germline, CDR1 is MNHNY, CDR2 SVGAGI (reference sequence). The CDR3 has 15 residues. Trimming removed 6 bases from V and 4 bases from J, with 15 bases in between. CDR3 DNA: TGTGCCAGCAGCCCTAGGACTATCCGCACCGGGGAGCTGTTTTTT. Its protein product is CASSPRTIRTGELFF.

V usage is TRBV5-1 and J usage is TRBJ2-3, with 12 bases lining up with TRBD2. CDR1 is SGHRS, CDR2 YFSETQ, per germline. The CDR3 extends over 14 amino acids. V lost 7 bases to trimming and J lost 5 bases; unmatched junction nucleotides: 5. The DNA of the CDR3 is TGCGCCAGCTCTAGCGGGAGGGCCTTAGATACGCAGTATTTT. This translates into CASSSGRALDTQYF.

The chain employs TRBV5-1 and TRBJ1-1, with D possibly being TRBD1 (5 bases). The germline V and J ends were trimmed by 5 bases and 4 bases, with 18 bases remaining between them. CDR3 length equals 15 residues. Germline values: CDR1 SGHRS, CDR2 YFSETQ. This CDR3 reads CASRRGRLGGTEAFF. The CDR3 DNA is TGCGCCAGCAGACGGGGACGCCTGGGTGGCACTGAAGCTTTCTTT.

The rearrangement joins TRBV11-1 to TRBJ1-1; possible D gene TRBD1, 5 bases. The CDR3 extends over 15 amino acids. V lost 5 bases, J lost 5 bases, and 18 bases lay in between. Germline CDR1 reads SGHAT; CDR2 reads FQDESV (reference sequence). The CDR3 DNA follows: TGTGCCAGCAGCCAACCTAGGGGCTCTGGGACTGAAGCTTTCTTT. Translated: CASSQPRGSGTEAFF. The variable domain in full, with the rest retrieved from reference TRBV11-1 and TRBJ1-1, is EAEVAQSPRYKITEKSQAVAFWCDPISGHATLYWYRQILGQGPELLVQFQDESVVDDSQLPKDRFSAERLKGVDSTLKIQPAELGDSAMYLCASSQPRGSGTEAFFGQGTRLTVV.

The J gene is TRBJ2-3, the V gene TRBV19; D is uncertain. Between the trimmed V and J ends, which lost 7 bases and 2 bases, there was a span of 10 bases. The CDR3 has 13 amino acids. Germline V gene sequence: CDR1 LNHDA, CDR2 SQIVND (reference sequence). Here the CDR3 DNA reads TGTGCCAGTAACCCCGCAGACACAGATACGCAGTATTTT. Amino acid sequence: CASNPADTDTQYF.

V gene TRBV4-1 combines with J gene TRBJ1-2, with D tentatively TRBD1 (6 bases). In germline, CDR1 is MGHRA, CDR2 YSYEKL. The CDR3 is made up of 14 amino acids. Trimming removed 0 bases from V and 3 bases from J, with 8 bases in between. CDR3 residues: CASSQDDRHYGYTF. DNA for the CDR3: TGCGCCAGCAGCCAAGACGACAGGCACTATGGCTACACCTTC.

The J gene is TRBJ1-1, the V gene TRBV28, with unresolved D. The CDR3 spans 15 residues. CDR1 is MDHEN and CDR2 is SYDVKM in the germline V gene. The V gene lost 3 bases and the J gene lost 0 bases, with 11 bases spanning the gap. CDR3 nucleotides: TGTGCCAGCAGTTTGCAGGTCTCTCTGAACACTGAAGCTTTCTTT. Protein: CASSLQVSLNTEAFF.

This chain joins TRBV30 and TRBJ1-5; D not resolved. The CDR3 is made up of 14 amino acids. Germline-derived CDR1 and CDR2 are GTSNPN and SVGIG (reference sequence). V lost 0 bases and J 6 bases, leaving 12 bases between the germline ends. CDR3 protein: CAWSVTQAAQPQHF. The CDR3 coding sequence is TGTGCCTGGAGTGTAACCCAGGCGGCTCAGCCCCAGCATTTT.

The V call is TRBV28, the J call TRBJ1-1, with D unresolved. CDR1 is MDHEN, CDR2 SYDVKM, per germline. This CDR3 contains 13 residues. Trimming removed 8 bases from V and 5 bases from J, with 15 bases in between. The chain's CDR3 is CASPLRGRTEAFF. The CDR3 nucleotides are TGTGCCAGCCCACTGCGGGGAAGGACTGAAGCTTTCTTT.

The chain has TRBV10-3 and TRBJ2-7; TRBD2 agrees at 8 bases. This CDR3 comprises 18 residues. Germline values: CDR1 ENHRY, CDR2 SYGVKD. V lost 3 bases to trimming and J lost 0 bases; unmatched junction nucleotides: 13. CDR3 loop: CAISDSHGRASTSYEQYF. CDR3 nucleotide sequence: TGTGCCATCAGTGACTCACACGGGAGGGCCTCAACCTCCTACGAGCAGTACTTC.

J is TRBJ2-1 and V is TRBV28, with TRBD2 matching 10 bases. Germline lookup yields CDR1 MDHEN and CDR2 SYDVKM. The CDR3 is 16 residues long. The J segment lost 6 bases and the V segment lost 5 bases, leaving 10 bases of the junction unmatched. The CDR3 loop reads CASSPPTSGTVNEQFF. For the CDR3, the DNA is TGTGCCAGCAGTCCCCCCACTAGCGGGACTGTCAATGAGCAGTTCTTC.

This chain uses TRBV11-2 with TRBJ2-7; no definite D call. Germline lookup yields CDR1 SGHAT and CDR2 FQNNGV. The V and J ends lost 1 base and 0 bases respectively, with 10 bases between them. The CDR3 has 15 amino acids. DNA for the CDR3: TGTGCCAGCAGCTTAGCTGGAGCAGGCTCCTACGAGCAGTACTTC. This encodes CASSLAGAGSYEQYF.

This clone was observed once. CDR3: CASSYLFEQYF. CDR3 nucleotide sequence: TGTGCCAGCAGTTACCTTTTCGAGCAGTACTTC. V usage is TRBV6-5 and J usage is TRBJ2-7; D unresolved. The germline V gene encodes CDR1 MNHEY and CDR2 SVGAGI. With 2 bases removed from V and 6 bases from J, the gap between germline ends came to 5 bases. The CDR3 spans 11 residues.

V usage is TRBV19 and J usage is TRBJ1-2, with 7 bases that match TRBD1. The CDR3 runs 13 residues. J lost 8 bases, V lost 5 bases, and 8 bases had no gene match. From germline, CDR1 is LNHDA and CDR2 SQIVND (reference sequence). The CDR3 coding sequence is TGTGCCAGTAGTCTCCGGACAGGCAAGGGCTACACCTTC. Translated: CASSLRTGKGYTF.